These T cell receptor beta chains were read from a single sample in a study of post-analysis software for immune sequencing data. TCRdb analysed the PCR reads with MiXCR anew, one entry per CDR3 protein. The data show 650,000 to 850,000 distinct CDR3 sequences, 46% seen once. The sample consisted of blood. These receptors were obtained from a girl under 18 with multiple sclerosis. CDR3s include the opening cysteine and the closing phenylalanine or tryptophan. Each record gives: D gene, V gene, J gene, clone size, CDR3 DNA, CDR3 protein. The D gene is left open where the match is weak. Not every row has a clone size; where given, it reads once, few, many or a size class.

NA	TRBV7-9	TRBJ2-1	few	TGTGCCAGCAGCTTAAAAGGGGGGAGTGCCCAGTTCTTC	CASSLKGGSAQFF
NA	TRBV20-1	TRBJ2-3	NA	TGCAGTGCTAGAAACCCCAGGGGGGGGACAGATACGCAGTATTTT	CSARNPRGGTDTQYF
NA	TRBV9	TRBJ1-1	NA	TGTGCCAGCAGCGCCGGACTACTCCCTCCTGAAGCTTTCTTT	CASSAGLLPPEAFF
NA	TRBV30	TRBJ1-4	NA	TGTGCCTTACGGTTGCCTCCTGAAAAACTGTTTTTT	CALRLPPEKLFF
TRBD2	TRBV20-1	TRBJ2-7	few	TGCAGTGCCACCTCCGGACTAGTTGGCTACGACGTCGGCTACGAGCAGTACTTC	CSATSGLVGYDVGYEQYF
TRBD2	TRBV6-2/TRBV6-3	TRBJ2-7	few	TGTGCCAGCAGTTACTCAGGGTCTAGCGGCACGCAGTACTTC	CASSYSGSSGTQYF
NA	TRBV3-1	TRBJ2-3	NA	TGTGCCAGCAGCCACAGTAACGGCAGCCCAAGCGGTACGCAGTATTTT	CASSHSNGSPSGTQYF
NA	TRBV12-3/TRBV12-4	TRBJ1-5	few	TGTGCCAGCAGTTTAGGGCTCAACAATCAGCCCCAGCATTTT	CASSLGLNNQPQHF
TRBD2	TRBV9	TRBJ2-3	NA	TGTGCCAGCAGCGTACTAGCGGGAGTTACAGATACGCAGTATTTT	CASSVLAGVTDTQYF
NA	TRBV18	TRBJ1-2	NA	TGTGCCAGCTCACCACGTTTGGAAGTTAACTATGGCTACACCTTC	CASSPRLEVNYGYTF
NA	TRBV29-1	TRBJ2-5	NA	TGCAGCGTTGTGGGTCAGCTCCAAGAGACCCAGTACTTC	CSVVGQLQETQYF